This entry features one T cell receptor (beta chain) sequence. What it binds is unknown. This record comes from a study of T cells after yellow fever vaccination. Overall study results and limits: Reappearing after the booster were most of the clones from primary vaccination (roughly 95% CD4, 88% CD8).

This CDR3 comprises 14 residues. In germline, CDR1 is DFQATT, CDR2 SNEGSKA (reference sequence). V shed 0 bases and J shed 0 bases, with 8 bases lying between them. UMIs and a universal primer site were added when TCR cDNA was made by 5'RACE template switching. Via MiXCR, TCRdb re-called the 5' RACE reads, giving one row per CDR3 protein. The sample shows 200,000 to 300,000 distinct CDR3 sequences, over 6.5% of them seen only once. V gene TRBV20-1 combines with J gene TRBJ2-5; the D gene is possibly TRBD2 (5 bases). The specimen was CD4+ T cells sorted from PBMCs, collected on the day of the yellow fever booster vaccination. The receptor was isolated from a man aged 25-45 years who received the YFV17D yellow fever vaccine. In nucleotides, the CDR3 is TGCAGTGCTAGAGATGGACTGTACCAAGAGACCCAGTACTTC. The encoded protein is CSARDGLYQETQYF.